The sequence of this T cell receptor (beta chain) was determined in a study of blood T cells in healthy people across ages (dated by TCRdb to between 2015 and 2016). Describing the broader study: In model experiments, template switching captured roughly one uniquely barcoded TCR beta cDNA molecule for every two T cells. Using deep sequencing normalized with unique cDNA molecular identifiers, the study measured how TCR beta repertoire diversity changes with age. Two additional independent replicas of 1 million unique cDNA reads from the same blood draw were analyzed for two donors (one aged 18 to 29 and one aged 80 or older). Donors were grouped into four age groups: young (average roughly 16 years), middle-aged (approximately 41), aged (about 59) and long-lived (around 80). To avoid experimental bias, donors of different ages were distributed randomly across sequencing lanes. Findings and caveats that apply to the study as a whole: As age increased, observed TCR beta diversity per million T cells dropped in a roughly linear way, and a significant reduction was already evident by age roughly 36. Bulk unsorted PBMC profiling prevented conclusive comparison of naive and antigen-experienced compartments. A strong correlation was found between observed TCR beta diversity and the percentage of naive T cells measured by flow cytometry. Compared with the aged group, more naive CD4+ T cells, fewer expanded clones and increased TCR diversity were shown by the long-lived group, suggesting age selection. Total diversity estimates from one million sequenced T cells were considered lower bounds and underestimates. Because the CMV infection status of the donors was unknown, age-related changes in expanded clonotypes may potentially have been confounded.

The approximately 40 donors, aged about 6 to 95 years, were systemically healthy Caucasian individuals from Russia. Each donor gave around 9.9 milliliters of peripheral blood, collected into EDTA-treated Vacutainer tubes. Ficoll-Paque density-gradient centrifugation was used to isolate PBMCs, with at least 7 million per sample. Total RNA, at least 6 micrograms per sample, was extracted from PBMCs with Trizol reagent. The percentages of naive CD45RAhigh/CD27high T cells were determined by flow cytometry on a PBMC aliquot from every donor. As to this clonotype: Its antigen target is currently unknown. Base-call qualities are not available, and no considerably larger clone is one nucleotide away.

Libraries were built with 5' RACE. TCRdb lists the instrument as Illumina HiSeq 2500. A second PCR of roughly 7 to 11 cycles was run with a J-beta primer mix and a sample-barcoded 5' primer. A template-switch 5' adaptor carrying 12 random nucleotides introduced a unique molecular identifier onto each TCR beta cDNA molecule. Each sample yielded at least 2.5 million CDR3-containing paired-end reads. First-strand cDNA was synthesized from all RNA with the Mint cDNA synthesis kit, primed by a TRBC-specific oligonucleotide. Following uracil-DNA glycosylase treatment, a first 18-cycle PCR with universal primers M1SS and BC2_uni_R was performed on all cDNA. From the authors' description of their analysis: Each sample was normalized by randomly selecting 1 million high-quality reads, each carrying a distinct molecular identifier. Reads sharing molecular identifiers were discarded rather than binned into consensus sequences. CDR3 identification, clonotype clustering and error correction used MiTCR with a Q25 quality threshold and the strictest error-elimination algorithm. A nonparametric unseen species model using Euler transformation provided a lower-bound estimate of total TCR beta diversity. The raw public data were reprocessed by TCRdb itself: fastp quality trimming at Q25, MiXCR clonotype calling, in-frame beta chains only. Identical CDR3 protein sequences are pooled into one entry, listed with their most common genes and DNA. The V and J calls were determined by TCRdb, not by the authors. A total of about 1.6 million distinct CDR3 sequences appear in this sample, about 31% of them only once. Of the sample, approximately 10% falls within the top ten clones.

The source material was blood. This receptor was obtained from a woman in her 30s in good health.

The CDR3 protein is CNAGDSWGQPQHF. The nucleotides are TGCAACGCAGGGGACTCCTGGGGTCAGCCCCAGCATTTT. The rearrangement combines TRBV29-1 with TRBJ1-5; the D gene is possibly TRBD1, with 6 bases matching. The CDR3, cysteine through phenylalanine, is 13 amino acids long. Solely the CDR3 DNA is kept, with 39 bases framed from the first base. Reading the germline V gene gives CDR1 SQVTM and CDR2 ANQGSEA.